These 2 T cell receptor beta chains came from one sample sequenced in a study of OX40 agonist ivuxolimab in advanced cancers. Generated by immunoSEQ multiplex PCR, the TCRdb table keeps only in-frame clones and is missing some. The data show around 33,000 clones, about four fifths seen once. The sequenced sample was CD4+ or CD8+ T cells sorted from blood, obtained in a trial of the OX40 agonist ivuxolimab. The origin of the receptors is an adult with an advanced solid tumor such as melanoma, head and neck, liver or kidney cancer.

The chain uses TRBV9 and TRBJ2-1; no clear D gene. Trimming cost V 4 bases and J 0 bases, with 11 bases left between them. This CDR3 contains 15 residues. CDR1 and CDR2 (germline): SGDLS, YYNGEE. CDR3 protein: CASSPDPSSYNEQFF. The DNA of the CDR3 is TGTGCCAGCAGCCCAGACCCCAGCTCCTACAATGAGCAGTTCTTC.

V gene TRBV13 combines with J gene TRBJ2-7; D unclear. With 1 base removed from V and 2 bases from J, the gap between germline ends came to 6 bases. The germline gives CDR1 PRHDT, CDR2 FYEKMQ (reference sequence). The CDR3 is made up of 13 amino acids. The CDR3 DNA reads as TGTGCCAGCAGCTTAGCTCACGCCTACGAGCAGTACTTC. Its protein is CASSLAHAYEQYF.